This T cell receptor beta chain was found in a study of identical twins. On this clonotype itself: No antigen is known for it.

TCRdb processed the 5' RACE reads anew with MiXCR; each CDR3 protein has one entry. The sample lists about 240,000 distinct CDR3 sequences, roughly 13% seen once, with roughly 3.7% in the top ten. Study-level results: Insertion counts were lower in abundant cord blood beta clonotypes, a trend that memory repertoires did not show. Models, which agreed with sharing between unrelated individuals, nonetheless underestimated the out-of-frame TCR alpha sharing seen in monozygotic twins. Compared with unrelated sharing, twin-shared out-of-frame alpha sequences had more low-probability sequences.

Per the germline V gene, CDR1 is DFQATT and CDR2 is SNEGSKA (reference sequence). J lost 5 bases, V lost 4 bases, and 9 bases had no gene match. This CDR3 is built from 15 residues. Everyone who gave samples was a healthy Caucasian. These data also formed part of another study, on yellow fever vaccine responses in identical twins.

The rearrangement uses TRBV20-1 and TRBJ2-4, with TRBD2 matching 9 bases. The TCR comes from a woman younger than 30 in good health. The sample taken for sequencing was memory (CD45RO+) T cells sorted from blood. The CDR3, as DNA: TGCAGTGCTACCGCCTTGGGACTAGCAGAAAACATTCAGTACTTC. Its protein product is CSATALGLAENIQYF.